One and the same sample provided the 12 T cell receptor beta chains below, sequenced in a study of response to subunit inactivated influenza vaccine. TCRdb used MiXCR to reprocess the RT-PCR reads, holding one entry per CDR3 protein. Of 430,000 or so distinct CDR3 sequences in the sample, roughly 11% were seen once. The material was PBMCs from blood, obtained 45 days after vaccination. These TCRs come from a man aged 50 to 59 who received an inactivated influenza vaccine.

The table lists this clonotype with a few counts. The chain recombines TRBV6-1 with TRBJ1-5, with D unresolved. This CDR3 contains 15 residues. Trimming took 6 bases from V and 3 from J, leaving 15 bases between them. Per the germline V gene, CDR1 is MNHNS and CDR2 is SASEGT. DNA of the CDR3: TGTGCCAGCAGCCGCTACGGGATCCTCAATCAGCCCCAGCATTTT. Its protein product is CASSRYGILNQPQHF.

This clonotype was recorded a few times. The V gene is TRBV5-1, the J gene TRBJ2-2; D is uncertain. Trimming removed 5 bases at V and 0 bases at J, with 11 bases between. This CDR3 contains 15 residues. In germline, CDR1 is SGHRS, CDR2 YFSETQ. CDR3 sequence (DNA): TGCGCCAGCAGACCCCAGACCGCGAACACCGGGGAGCTGTTTTTT. As protein: CASRPQTANTGELFF.

The chain recombines TRBV20-1 with TRBJ2-6; D is undetermined. Germline assignment: CDR1 DFQATT and CDR2 SNEGSKA (reference sequence). The CDR3 contains 14 residues. Trimming pared 3 bases from V and 0 bases from J, leaving 6 bases between. CDR3 sequence reads: CSASSVSGANVLTF. The CDR3 DNA reads as TGCAGTGCTAGTTCCGTCTCTGGGGCCAACGTCCTGACTTTC.

The chain employs TRBV14 and TRBJ2-7, with TRBD1 matching over 9 bases. The germline V gene has CDR1 SGHDN and CDR2 FVKESK. The J segment lost 5 bases and the V segment lost 5 bases, leaving 10 bases of the junction unmatched. CDR3 size: 15 residues. Here the CDR3 DNA reads TGTGCCAGCAGCAATATAAGGGACAGGGTTCACGAGCAGTACTTC. Its translation is CASSNIRDRVHEQYF.

V is TRBV5-1 and J is TRBJ2-5; 11 bases fit TRBD1. V lost 3 bases to trimming and J lost 1 base; unmatched junction nucleotides: 2. Germline V gene lookup returns CDR1 SGHRS and CDR2 YFSETQ. The CDR3 extends over 15 amino acids. The DNA of the CDR3 is TGCGCCAGCAGCTGGGGACAGGGGGGCCAAGAGACCCAGTACTTC. Translation: CASSWGQGGQETQYF.

The chain employs TRBV20-1 and TRBJ2-1, with 16 positions matching TRBD2. Germline V gene lookup returns CDR1 DFQATT and CDR2 SNEGSKA (reference sequence). CDR3 length: 16 amino acids. The V and J ends lost 4 bases and 8 bases, in that order; junction bases with no gene match: 8. DNA for the CDR3: TGCAGTGCTACTCCGGGACTAGCGGGGGGGCCGTATGAGCAGTTCTTC. Protein: CSATPGLAGGPYEQFF.

The gene calls are TRBV20-1 and TRBJ2-2; D is ambiguous. Germline assignment: CDR1 DFQATT and CDR2 SNEGSKA (reference sequence). The CDR3 consists of 17 residues. CDR3 sequence reads: CCARDSTPQTITGELFF. The CDR3 DNA reads TGCTGCGCTAGAGATAGCACACCCCAAACGATCACCGGGGAGCTGTTTTTT.

In its sample, this clonotype was seen a few times. The J gene is TRBJ2-7, the V gene TRBV12-3 or TRBV12-4; D remains ambiguous. V was cut by 3 bases and J by 6 bases, with 12 bases left in between. This CDR3 has 13 residues. The CDR3 loop is CASSLQVAGEQYF. The CDR3 DNA sequence: TGTGCCAGCAGTTTGCAGGTAGCAGGCGAGCAGTACTTC.

The rearrangement joins TRBV4-2 to TRBJ2-5, with 10 positions matching TRBD2. CDR1 is LGHNA, CDR2 YNFKEQ, per germline. The ends lost 4 bases at V and 5 bases at J; junction bases unmatched: 13. This CDR3 has 17 residues. As DNA, the CDR3 is TGTGCCAGCAGCCGCCGCAGCGGGGGGGCTTCGGGGGAGACCCAGTACTTC. Protein product: CASSRRSGGASGETQYF.

There are a few counts of this clonotype. The gene calls are TRBV5-1 and TRBJ2-1, with 10 bases identical to TRBD2. Looked up from germline, CDR1 is SGHRS and CDR2 is YFSETQ. The CDR3 is made up of 16 amino acids. The V and J ends lost 1 base and 5 bases, in that order; junction bases with no gene match: 6. CDR3 bases: TGCGCCAGCAGCTTGTTAATAGCGGGAGGCCACAATGAGCAGTTCTTC. It translates to CASSLLIAGGHNEQFF.

This clonotype came up a few times. This chain joins TRBV19 and TRBJ2-1; 7 nucleotides line up with TRBD1. This CDR3 region has 13 residues. V was clipped by 10 bases and J by 5 bases; unmatched bases: 8. The germline V gene has CDR1 LNHDA and CDR2 SQIVND (reference sequence). The CDR3 here is CATYPGGHNEQFF. The DNA for the CDR3 is TGTGCCACCTATCCAGGGGGTCACAATGAGCAGTTCTTC.

This clonotype showed up just a few times. The J gene is TRBJ2-3, the V gene TRBV10-3; D is unclear. Germline CDR1 is ENHRY and CDR2 is SYGVKD. CDR3 length: 13 amino acids. V lost 6 bases, J lost 1 base, and 8 bases lay in between. The CDR3, as DNA: TGTGCCATCAGGGCAGGACGCACAGATACGCAGTATTTT. Translated: CAIRAGRTDTQYF.